Below, 21 T cell receptor beta chains from the same sample are listed, as sequenced in a study of T cell changes during pregnancy in multiple sclerosis. Profiled with immunoSEQ multiplex PCR; TCRdb holds only in-frame clones, not every one. The sample shows around 51,000 clones, 85% to 95% of them seen only once. The sample was CD4+ T cells from peripheral blood mononuclear cells, taken in the second trimester of pregnancy. The receptors were gathered from a female donor with multiple sclerosis, enrolled in a pregnancy study.

The chain combines TRBV19 with TRBJ1-5, with D perhaps TRBD1 (5 bases). Trimming stripped 7 bases from V and 5 bases from J, with 15 bases between. The CDR3 has 14 amino acids. Germline CDR1 reads LNHDA; CDR2 reads SQIVND (reference sequence). CDR3 loop: CASTGAGSYQPQHF. The DNA of the CDR3 is TGTGCCAGTACCGGGGCGGGGAGTTATCAGCCCCAGCATTTT.

This clone was detected only once. The gene calls are TRBV19 and TRBJ2-7; the D gene is possibly TRBD1 (8 bases). This CDR3 region has 14 residues. V dropped 10 bases and J dropped 1 base, with 17 bases sitting between them. Germline assignment: CDR1 LNHDA and CDR2 SQIVND (reference sequence). In nucleotides, the CDR3 is TGTGCCACCCGCGACAGGGGAGGGTCCTACGAGCAGTACTTC. It codes for CATRDRGGSYEQYF. The full variable domain, with the rest looked up from reference TRBV19 and TRBJ2-7, is DGGITQSPKYLFRKEGQNVTLSCEQNLNHDAMYWYRQDPGQGLRLIYYSQIVNDFQKGDIAEGYSVSREKKESFPLTVTSAQKNPTAFYLCATRDRGGSYEQYFGPGTRLTVT.

This chain uses TRBV6-4 with TRBJ1-2; TRBD1 is a possible D gene (5 bases). Germline loops: CDR1 MRHNA, CDR2 SNTAGT. CDR3 length equals 12 residues. Trimming removed 2 bases at V and 8 bases at J, with 9 bases between. The CDR3 loop is CASSDGARGYTF. The CDR3 coding sequence is TGTGCCAGCAGTGACGGGGCGCGAGGCTACACCTTC.

The V and J genes are TRBV11-2 and TRBJ2-7; 9 positions match TRBD2. Germline trimming cut 3 bases from V and 2 bases from J; bases unmatched to any gene: 2. Germline V gene data show CDR1 as SGHAT and CDR2 as FQNNGV. The CDR3 length is 14 residues. As DNA, the CDR3 is TGTGCCAGCAGCTTTAGCGGGGGAGCCTACGAGCAGTACTTC. Translating gives CASSFSGGAYEQYF.

CDR3 coding DNA: TGCGCCAGCAGGCAACCAGGGGGCGGCAATCAGCCCCAGCATTTT. This translates into CASRQPGGGNQPQHF. The chain uses TRBV10-2 and TRBJ1-5; 8 nucleotides align to TRBD1. Germline CDR1 reads WSHSY; CDR2 reads SAAADI. The CDR3 consists of 15 residues. After removal of 6 bases from V and 2 bases from J, the junction contained 6 bases not matched to a gene.

The J gene is TRBJ2-7, the V gene TRBV19; TRBD1 aligns across 7 bases. Germline V CDR1 and CDR2: LNHDA, SQIVND (reference sequence). J lost 2 bases, V lost 5 bases, and 9 bases had no gene match. There are 15 residues in the CDR3. The CDR3 nucleotides are TGTGCCAGTAGTCGGACGACAGGGCCAACCTACGAGCAGTACTTC. Translated: CASSRTTGPTYEQYF.

The rearrangement joins TRBV5-8 to TRBJ2-7; 9 bases agree with TRBD1. The trim removed 2 bases at V and 10 bases at J, leaving 7 bases unmatched. The CDR3 covers 13 residues. Germline-derived CDR1 and CDR2 are SGHTS and YDEGEE. CDR3 in amino acids: CASSLQGALLQYF. CDR3 DNA sequence: TGTGCCAGCAGCTTACAGGGGGCTTTACTTCAGTACTTC.

The chain joins TRBV7-2 to TRBJ2-1; maybe TRBD2 (5 bases). The germline V gene has CDR1 SGHTA and CDR2 FQGNSA. The CDR3 sequence is 13 residues long. V lost 5 bases and J lost 8, with 13 bases in between. CDR3 loop: CASSPPRGHEQFF. CDR3 in DNA: TGTGCCAGCAGCCCTCCTAGAGGGCATGAGCAGTTCTTC.

This clone was recorded only once. The chain's CDR3 is CASSSNGGSEKLFF. DNA of the CDR3: TGTGCCAGTAGTAGCAACGGGGGGAGTGAAAAACTGTTTTTT. V gene TRBV19 combines with J gene TRBJ1-4; D might be TRBD1 (5 bases). The V end was cut by 4 bases, the J end by 7 bases, with 13 bases between. The germline CDR1 and CDR2 sequences are LNHDA and SQIVND (reference sequence). The CDR3 is made up of 14 amino acids.

CDR3 protein: CASSQGTGGNTIYF. CDR3 in DNA: TGCGCCAGCAGCCAAGGGACAGGAGGAAACACCATATATTTT. The V and J genes are TRBV4-1 and TRBJ1-3, with 7 bases lining up with TRBD1. Trimming at V came to 1 base and at J to 4 bases, leaving 1 base not matched to a gene. In germline, CDR1 is MGHRA, CDR2 YSYEKL. The CDR3 is made up of 14 amino acids.

This clone was picked up one time. The chain carries TRBV7-9 and TRBJ1-1, with D possibly matching TRBD1 (6 bases). This CDR3 contains 14 residues. Germline CDR1 reads SEHNR; CDR2 reads FQNEAQ (reference sequence). V was shortened by 6 bases and J by 9 bases, with 20 bases between the two germline ends. CDR3 loop: CASRRQDKAVQAFF. The CDR3, as DNA: TGTGCCAGCAGAAGACAGGACAAGGCTGTCCAAGCTTTCTTT.

The rearrangement uses TRBV19 and TRBJ2-1; perhaps TRBD2 as D (6 bases). The ends were cut back, 4 bases at V and 5 bases at J, with 9 bases in the middle. The CDR3 is 13 residues long. Germline CDR1 reads LNHDA; CDR2 reads SQIVND (reference sequence). The CDR3 DNA follows: TGTGCCAGTAGTACCGGACTACACAATGAGCAGTTCTTC. Protein product: CASSTGLHNEQFF.

The V call is TRBV2, the J call TRBJ2-5, with 8 bases matching TRBD1. This CDR3 is built from 14 residues. V shed 6 bases, J shed 5 bases, and the junction held 8 bases outside the gene matches. Germline V CDR1 and CDR2: SNHLY, FYNNEI. The CDR3 region has the DNA TGTGCCAGCAGGTCCAGGGGGCTGGGGGAGACCCAGTACTTC. This encodes CASRSRGLGETQYF.

This clone was found a few times. The CDR3 nucleotides are TGTGCCATCAGTGGTAGCCAGGGTATTGGCTACACCTTC. Translated: CAISGSQGIGYTF. The chain links TRBV10-3 to TRBJ1-2, with D tentatively TRBD1 (5 bases). The CDR3 length is 13 residues. Germline CDR1 and CDR2: ENHRY and SYGVKD. The V and J ends lost 4 bases and 7 bases respectively, with 13 bases between them.

This clone has a single count. J is TRBJ1-5 and V is TRBV7-2; 7 bases fit TRBD1. Germline V gene sequence: CDR1 SGHTA, CDR2 FQGNSA. The CDR3 is 13 residues long. V was clipped by 5 bases and J by 7 bases; unmatched bases: 5. The CDR3 loop is CASSVRGQQPQHF. CDR3 in DNA: TGTGCCAGCAGCGTCCGGGGACAGCAGCCCCAGCATTTT.

The chain links TRBV18 to TRBJ1-2; unclear D gene. Germline V lookup: CDR1 KGHSH, CDR2 LQKENI. There are 12 residues in the CDR3. V was trimmed by 5 bases and J by 8 bases, leaving 12 bases between them. CDR3 nucleotides: TGTGCCAGCTCAACGGACTCCCCGGGCTACACCTTC. Residues: CASSTDSPGYTF.

J is TRBJ2-3 and V is TRBV9, with D unclear. V was trimmed by 3 bases and J by 1 base, leaving 12 bases between them. The germline V gene has CDR1 SGDLS and CDR2 YYNGEE. This CDR3 is 15 amino acids long. CDR3 region: CASSEFLSGTDTQYF. Written as DNA, the CDR3 is TGTGCCAGCAGCGAATTTCTGTCGGGCACAGATACGCAGTATTTT.

This clone was detected a few times. This rearrangement joins TRBV11-1 to TRBJ2-2; D is possibly TRBD1 (5 bases). This CDR3 is 13 amino acids long. The germline V gene has CDR1 SGHAT and CDR2 FQDESV (reference sequence). The V and J ends lost 4 bases and 6 bases respectively, with 9 bases between them. The chain's CDR3 is CASSWAGSGELFF. CDR3 in DNA: TGTGCCAGCAGCTGGGCAGGGTCCGGGGAGCTGTTTTTT.

The V call is TRBV5-1, the J call TRBJ2-1; possibly TRBD1 for D (6 bases). Per the germline V gene, CDR1 is SGHRS and CDR2 is YFSETQ. Trimming took off 0 bases at V and 4 bases at J, with 17 bases between the two ends. This CDR3 is built from 17 residues. CDR3 bases: TGCGCCAGCAGCTTGGGAGGGGCGCCCCAGGGGTACAATGAGCAGTTCTTC. It yields the protein CASSLGGAPQGYNEQFF.

V gene TRBV5-1 combines with J gene TRBJ2-7, with a possible D match to TRBD2 (6 bases). CDR3 size: 15 residues. Deletions cut 4 bases from V and 4 bases from J, with 18 bases between. Germline loops: CDR1 SGHRS, CDR2 YFSETQ. CDR3 in amino acids: CASSLETSNSYEQYF. The DNA of the CDR3 is TGCGCCAGCAGCCTGGAGACTAGTAACTCTTACGAGCAGTACTTC.

The rearrangement uses TRBV15 and TRBJ2-4, with 8 bases that match TRBD2. CDR1 LNHNV and CDR2 YYDKDF come from the germline V gene (reference sequence). The V gene end was trimmed by 3 bases and the J gene end by 6 bases; junction bases not matched to a gene: 10. The CDR3 runs 16 residues. This chain's CDR3 is CATSRVAAGGINIQYF. As DNA, the CDR3 is TGTGCCACCAGCAGGGTCGCCGCGGGGGGTATAAACATTCAGTACTTC.